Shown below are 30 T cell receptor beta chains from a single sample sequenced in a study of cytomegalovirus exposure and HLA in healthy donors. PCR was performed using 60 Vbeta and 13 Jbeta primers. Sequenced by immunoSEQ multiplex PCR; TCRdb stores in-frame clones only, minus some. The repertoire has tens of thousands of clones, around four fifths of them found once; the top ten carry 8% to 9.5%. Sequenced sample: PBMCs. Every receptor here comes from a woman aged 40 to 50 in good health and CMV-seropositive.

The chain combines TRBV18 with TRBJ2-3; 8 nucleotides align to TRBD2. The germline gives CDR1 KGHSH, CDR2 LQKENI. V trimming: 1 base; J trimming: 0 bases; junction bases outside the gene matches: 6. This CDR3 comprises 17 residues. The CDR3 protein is CASSPRRTSPSTDTQYF. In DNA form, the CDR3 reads TGTGCCAGCTCACCACGAAGGACTAGCCCTAGCACAGATACGCAGTATTTT.

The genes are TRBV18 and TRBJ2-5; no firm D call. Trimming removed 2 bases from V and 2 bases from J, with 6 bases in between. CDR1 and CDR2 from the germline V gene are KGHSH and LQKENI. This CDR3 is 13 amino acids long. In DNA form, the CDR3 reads TGTGCCAGCTCACCAGCGGTTCAAGAGACCCAGTACTTC. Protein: CASSPAVQETQYF.

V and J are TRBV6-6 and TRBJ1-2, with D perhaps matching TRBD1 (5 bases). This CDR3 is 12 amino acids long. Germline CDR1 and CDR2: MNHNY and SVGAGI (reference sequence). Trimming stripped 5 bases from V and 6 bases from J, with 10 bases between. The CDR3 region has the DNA TGTGCCAGCAGTGCAGGGAGGGATGGCTACACCTTC. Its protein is CASSAGRDGYTF.

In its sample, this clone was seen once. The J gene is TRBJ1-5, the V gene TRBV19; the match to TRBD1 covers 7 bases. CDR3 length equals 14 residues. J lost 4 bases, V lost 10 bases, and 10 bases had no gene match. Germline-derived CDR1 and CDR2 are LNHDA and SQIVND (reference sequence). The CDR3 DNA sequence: TGTGCCACCACACGCTGGGACAGTAATCAGCCCCAGCATTTT. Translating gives CATTRWDSNQPQHF.

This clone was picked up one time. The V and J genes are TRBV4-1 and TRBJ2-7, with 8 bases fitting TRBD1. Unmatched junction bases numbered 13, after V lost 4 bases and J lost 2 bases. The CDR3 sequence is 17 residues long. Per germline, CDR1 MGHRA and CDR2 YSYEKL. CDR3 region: CASSLIYRDRWTYEQYF. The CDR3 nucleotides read TGCGCCAGCAGCCTAATCTACCGGGACAGGTGGACCTACGAGCAGTACTTC.

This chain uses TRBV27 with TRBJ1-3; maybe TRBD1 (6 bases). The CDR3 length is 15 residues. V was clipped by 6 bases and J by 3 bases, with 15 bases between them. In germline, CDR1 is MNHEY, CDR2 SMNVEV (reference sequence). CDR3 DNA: TGTGCCAGCAGCCCGTCGACAGGCGGTGGAAACACCATATATTTT. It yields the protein CASSPSTGGGNTIYF.

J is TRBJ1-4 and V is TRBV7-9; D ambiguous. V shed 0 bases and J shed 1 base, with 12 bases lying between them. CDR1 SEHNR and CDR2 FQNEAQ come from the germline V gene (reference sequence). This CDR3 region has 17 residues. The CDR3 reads CASSLASGVLTNEKLFF. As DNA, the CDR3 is TGTGCCAGCAGCTTAGCGTCAGGCGTCTTAACTAATGAAAAACTGTTTTTT.

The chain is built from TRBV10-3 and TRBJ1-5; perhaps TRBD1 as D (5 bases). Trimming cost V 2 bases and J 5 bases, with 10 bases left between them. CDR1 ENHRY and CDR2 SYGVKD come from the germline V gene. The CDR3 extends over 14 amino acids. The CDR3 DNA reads TGTGCCATCAGTGAGCAGGGTGGTTATCAGCCCCAGCATTTT. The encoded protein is CAISEQGGYQPQHF.

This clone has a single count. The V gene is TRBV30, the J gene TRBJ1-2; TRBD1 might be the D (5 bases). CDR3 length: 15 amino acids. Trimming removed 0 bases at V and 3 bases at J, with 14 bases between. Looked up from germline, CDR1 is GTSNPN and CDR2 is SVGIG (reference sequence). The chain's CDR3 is CAWSVPPGQYYGYTF. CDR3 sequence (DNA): TGTGCCTGGAGTGTTCCCCCCGGACAATACTATGGCTACACCTTC.

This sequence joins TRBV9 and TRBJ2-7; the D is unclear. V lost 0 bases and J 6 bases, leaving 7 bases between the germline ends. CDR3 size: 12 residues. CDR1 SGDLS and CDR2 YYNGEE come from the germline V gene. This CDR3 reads CASSVAGSEQYF. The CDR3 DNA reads TGTGCCAGCAGCGTAGCCGGGTCCGAGCAGTACTTC.

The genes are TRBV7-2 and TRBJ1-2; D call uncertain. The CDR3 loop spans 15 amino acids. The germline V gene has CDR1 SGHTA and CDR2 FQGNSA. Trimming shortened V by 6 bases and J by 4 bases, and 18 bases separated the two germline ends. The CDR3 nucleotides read TGTGCCAGCAGATCAGGAGGAGGGTCGGGCTATGGCTACACCTTC. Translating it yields CASRSGGGSGYGYTF.

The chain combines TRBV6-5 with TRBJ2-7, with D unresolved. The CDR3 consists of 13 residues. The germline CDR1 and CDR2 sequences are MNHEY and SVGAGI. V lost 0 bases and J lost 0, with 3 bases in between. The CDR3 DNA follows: TGTGCCAGCAGTTACTCCCTCTCCTACGAGCAGTACTTC. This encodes CASSYSLSYEQYF.

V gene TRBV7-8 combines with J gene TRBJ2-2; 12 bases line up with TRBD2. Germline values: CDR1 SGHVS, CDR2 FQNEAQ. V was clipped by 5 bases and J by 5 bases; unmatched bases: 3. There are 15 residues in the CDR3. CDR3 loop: CASSPSGGATGELFF. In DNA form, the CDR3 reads TGTGCCAGCAGCCCTAGCGGGGGGGCGACCGGGGAGCTGTTTTTT.

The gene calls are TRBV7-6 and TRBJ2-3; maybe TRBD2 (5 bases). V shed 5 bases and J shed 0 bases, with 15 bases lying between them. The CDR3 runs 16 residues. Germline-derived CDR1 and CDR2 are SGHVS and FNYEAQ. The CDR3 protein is CASSALVALSTDTQYF. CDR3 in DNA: TGTGCCAGCAGCGCACTAGTCGCTTTGAGCACAGATACGCAGTATTTT.

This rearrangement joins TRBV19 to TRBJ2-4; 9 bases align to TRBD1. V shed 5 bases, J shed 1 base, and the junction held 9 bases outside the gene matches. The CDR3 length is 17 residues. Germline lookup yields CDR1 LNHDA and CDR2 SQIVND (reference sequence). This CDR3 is CASSAPGTGKAKNIQYF. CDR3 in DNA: TGTGCCAGTAGTGCCCCCGGGACAGGGAAGGCCAAAAACATTCAGTACTTC.

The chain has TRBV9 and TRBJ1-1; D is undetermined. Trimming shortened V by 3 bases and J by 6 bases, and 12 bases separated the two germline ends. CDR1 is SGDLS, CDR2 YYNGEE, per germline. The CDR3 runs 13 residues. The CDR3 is CASSGIRESEAFF. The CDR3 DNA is TGTGCCAGCAGCGGGATTCGGGAGTCTGAAGCTTTCTTT.

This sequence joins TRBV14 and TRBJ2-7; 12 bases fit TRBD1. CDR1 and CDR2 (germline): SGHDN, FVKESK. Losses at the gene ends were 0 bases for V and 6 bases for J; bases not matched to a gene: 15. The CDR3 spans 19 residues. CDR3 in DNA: TGTGCCAGCAGCCAAGAGAAGTCGCGGGACAGGGGGCCATCCCTCGAGCAGTACTTC. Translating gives CASSQEKSRDRGPSLEQYF.

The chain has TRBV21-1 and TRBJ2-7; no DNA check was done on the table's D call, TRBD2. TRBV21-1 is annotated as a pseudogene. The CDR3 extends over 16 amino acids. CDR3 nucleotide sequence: TGTGCCAGCAGCAAAACCCCGGACTCTAACTCCTACGAGCAGTACTTC. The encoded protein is CASSKTPDSNSYEQYF.

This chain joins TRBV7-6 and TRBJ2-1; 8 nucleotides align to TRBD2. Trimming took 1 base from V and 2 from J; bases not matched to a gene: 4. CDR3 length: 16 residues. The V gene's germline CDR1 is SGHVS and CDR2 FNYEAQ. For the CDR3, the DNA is TGTGCCAGCAGCTTAGATGGCGGGGGGCCCTACAATGAGCAGTTCTTC. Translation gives CASSLDGGGPYNEQFF.

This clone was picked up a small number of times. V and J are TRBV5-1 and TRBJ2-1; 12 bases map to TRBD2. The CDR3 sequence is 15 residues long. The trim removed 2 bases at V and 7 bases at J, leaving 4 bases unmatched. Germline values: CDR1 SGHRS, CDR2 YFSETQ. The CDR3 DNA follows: TGCGCCAGCAGCTTCGCTAGCGGGGGGGGGAATGAGCAGTTCTTC. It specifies CASSFASGGGNEQFF.

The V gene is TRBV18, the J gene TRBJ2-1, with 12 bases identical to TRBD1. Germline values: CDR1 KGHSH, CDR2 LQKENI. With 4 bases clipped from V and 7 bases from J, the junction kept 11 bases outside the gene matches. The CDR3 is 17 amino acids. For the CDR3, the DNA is TGTGCCAGCTCACGTCTCGGGACAGGGGGCGTTAAGAATGAGCAGTTCTTC. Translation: CASSRLGTGGVKNEQFF.

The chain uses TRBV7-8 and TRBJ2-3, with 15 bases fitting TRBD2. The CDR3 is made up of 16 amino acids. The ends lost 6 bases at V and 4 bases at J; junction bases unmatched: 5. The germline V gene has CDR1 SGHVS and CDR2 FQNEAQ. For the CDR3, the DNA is TGTGCCAGCAGATGGACTAGCGGGGGGGTCTCAGATACGCAGTATTTT. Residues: CASRWTSGGVSDTQYF.

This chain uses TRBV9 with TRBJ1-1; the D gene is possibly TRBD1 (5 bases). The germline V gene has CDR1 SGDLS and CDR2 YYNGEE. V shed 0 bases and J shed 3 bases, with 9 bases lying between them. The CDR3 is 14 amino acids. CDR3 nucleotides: TGTGCCAGCAGCGTAGAAGGGGCGGACACTGAAGCTTTCTTT. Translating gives CASSVEGADTEAFF.

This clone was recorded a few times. The CDR3 sequence is CASRDRAYNEQFF. For the CDR3, the DNA is TGTGCCAGCCGGGACAGGGCCTACAATGAGCAGTTCTTC. The rearrangement uses TRBV2 and TRBJ2-1; 9 bases agree with TRBD1. Germline-derived CDR1 and CDR2 are SNHLY and FYNNEI. This CDR3 spans 13 amino acids. V was clipped by 8 bases and J by 2 bases; unmatched bases: 1.

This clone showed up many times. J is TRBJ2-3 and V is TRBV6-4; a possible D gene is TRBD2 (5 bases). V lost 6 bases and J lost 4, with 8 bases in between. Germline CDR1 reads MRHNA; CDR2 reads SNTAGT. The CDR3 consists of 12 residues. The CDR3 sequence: CASRASPDTQYF. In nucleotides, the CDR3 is TGTGCCAGCAGGGCTAGCCCAGATACGCAGTATTTT.

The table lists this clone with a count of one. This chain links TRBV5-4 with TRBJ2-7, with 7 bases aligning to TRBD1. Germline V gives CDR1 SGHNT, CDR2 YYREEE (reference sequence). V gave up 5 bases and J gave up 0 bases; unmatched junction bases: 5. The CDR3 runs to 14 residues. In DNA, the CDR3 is TGTGCCAGCAGACCCAGGGGGAGCTCCTACGAGCAGTACTTC. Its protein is CASRPRGSSYEQYF.

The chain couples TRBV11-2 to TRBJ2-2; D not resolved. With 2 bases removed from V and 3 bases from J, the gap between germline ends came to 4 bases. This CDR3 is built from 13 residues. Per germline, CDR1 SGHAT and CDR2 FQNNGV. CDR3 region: CASSLRYTGELFF. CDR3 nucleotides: TGTGCCAGCAGCTTACGTTACACCGGGGAGCTGTTTTTT.

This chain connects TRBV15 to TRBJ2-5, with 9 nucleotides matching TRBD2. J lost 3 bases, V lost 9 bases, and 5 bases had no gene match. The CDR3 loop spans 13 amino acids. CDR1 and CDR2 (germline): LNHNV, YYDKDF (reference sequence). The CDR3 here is CATRPSGEETQYF. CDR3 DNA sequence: TGTGCCACTCGCCCTAGCGGGGAAGAGACCCAGTACTTC.

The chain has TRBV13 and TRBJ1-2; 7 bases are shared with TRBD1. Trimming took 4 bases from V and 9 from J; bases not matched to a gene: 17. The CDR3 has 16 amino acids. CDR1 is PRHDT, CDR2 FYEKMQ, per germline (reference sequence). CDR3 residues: CASSSGEQGMARRYTF. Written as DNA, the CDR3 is TGTGCCAGCAGCTCGGGCGAACAGGGGATGGCCCGACGCTACACCTTC.

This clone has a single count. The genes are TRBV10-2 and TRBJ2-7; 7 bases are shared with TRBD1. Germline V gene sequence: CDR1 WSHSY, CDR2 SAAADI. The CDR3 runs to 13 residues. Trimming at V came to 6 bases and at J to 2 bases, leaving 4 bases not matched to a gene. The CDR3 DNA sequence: TGCGCCAGCAGCGCCGGGACAGCCTACGAGCAGTACTTC. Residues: CASSAGTAYEQYF.